Presented here are 13 T cell receptor beta chains from one specimen sequenced in a study of T-cell reconstitution after alpha-beta-depleted transplantation in children. Unique molecular identifiers tagged the TCRbeta library. TCRdb independently ran MiXCR on the PCR reads; one entry per CDR3 protein. Of 350,000 to 500,000 distinct CDR3 sequences listed, around two fifths are singletons. This specimen consisted of PBMCs, obtained before TCRalphabeta/CD19-depleted stem cell transplant. The receptors were sampled from a girl aged 2-9 years with aplastic anemia, due to receive a stem cell transplant.

The chain uses TRBV6-1 and TRBJ1-3; no reliable D call. This CDR3 comprises 14 residues. Germline V lookup: CDR1 MNHNS, CDR2 SASEGT. Deletions cut 7 bases from V and 7 bases from J, with 17 bases between. The CDR3 nucleotides are TGTGCCAGCAAGGCATTATTTGCGGCGAACACCATATATTTT. This gives the protein CASKALFAANTIYF.

Only a few counts were recorded for this clonotype. The J gene is TRBJ1-2, the V gene TRBV6-1; 9 bases are a match to TRBD1. V lost 5 bases and J lost 8; bases outside the gene matches: 9. The CDR3 extends over 14 amino acids. Germline V CDR1 and CDR2: MNHNS, SASEGT. The CDR3 region has the DNA TGTGCCAGCAGTCTCGGGACAGGGAAAAAGGGCTACACCTTC. As protein: CASSLGTGKKGYTF.

The V and J genes are TRBV9 and TRBJ2-4, with D uncertain. This CDR3 is 11 amino acids long. V lost 7 bases to trimming and J lost 12 bases, with 14 bases between them. The germline gives CDR1 SGDLS, CDR2 YYNGEE. This CDR3 reads CASECGRGQYF. In DNA form, the CDR3 reads TGTGCCAGCGAGTGTGGCCGCGGTCAGTACTTC.

The table lists this clonotype with many counts. The chain has TRBV20-1 and TRBJ2-3; 8 positions match TRBD2. The V segment lost 2 bases and the J segment 1 base; nucleotides outside the gene matches: 5. Looked up from germline, CDR1 is DFQATT and CDR2 is SNEGSKA (reference sequence). This CDR3 comprises 15 residues. CDR3: CSARKPAGGTDTQYF. CDR3 bases: TGCAGTGCTAGAAAACCAGCGGGAGGCACAGATACGCAGTATTTT.

This rearrangement joins TRBV29-1 to TRBJ1-2; no clear D. This CDR3 contains 13 residues. From germline, CDR1 is SQVTM and CDR2 ANQGSEA. Trimming shortened V by 4 bases and J by 2 bases, and 11 bases separated the two germline ends. CDR3 DNA: TGCAGCGTTGTCGCCGACGGGAACTATGGCTACACCTTC. Translating gives CSVVADGNYGYTF. The complete variable domain, with remaining parts taken from reference TRBV29-1 and TRBJ1-2, reads SAVISQKPSRDICQRGTSLTIQCQVDSQVTMMFWYRQQPGQSLTLIATANQGSEATYESGFVIDKFPISRPNLTFSTLTVSNMSPEDSSIYLCSVVADGNYGYTFGSGTRLTVV.

The chain uses TRBV12-3 or TRBV12-4 and TRBJ2-7; 7 nucleotides agree with TRBD2. The CDR3 extends over 16 amino acids. J gave up 2 bases and V 0 bases, and 7 bases lay outside the gene matches. CDR3 DNA: TGTGCCAGCAGTTTAGCGCGGGGGTCCCGACCCTACGAGCAGTACTTC. As protein: CASSLARGSRPYEQYF.

This clonotype was seen repeatedly, ten times or more. The rearrangement joins TRBV11-2 to TRBJ2-3; D remains ambiguous. V lost 2 bases and J lost 2, with 14 bases in between. This CDR3 region has 16 residues. Germline assignment: CDR1 SGHAT and CDR2 FQNNGV. The CDR3 is CASSLIGGSLTDTQYF. Written as DNA, the CDR3 is TGTGCCAGCAGCTTAATAGGTGGCAGCCTCACAGATACGCAGTATTTT.

V and J are TRBV2 and TRBJ1-2; D call uncertain. V gave up 4 bases and J gave up 1 base, with 13 bases separating them. This CDR3 spans 15 amino acids. Germline V CDR1 and CDR2: SNHLY, FYNNEI. In DNA form, the CDR3 reads TGTGCCAGCAGTGCCCAGATTATTGTTAACTATGGCTACACCTTC. It is translated as CASSAQIIVNYGYTF.

V and J are TRBV7-9 and TRBJ1-1, with D unresolved. The V end was cut by 1 base, the J end by 7 bases, with 7 bases between. Germline V gene data show CDR1 as SEHNR and CDR2 as FQNEAQ (reference sequence). The CDR3 runs 12 residues. The DNA for the CDR3 is TGTGCCAGCAGCTTAGTAGGTAGTGAAGCTTTCTTT. Residues: CASSLVGSEAFF.

The CDR3 DNA sequence: TGTGCCAGCAGCTTGCAACAGGGGAGGGTCACTGAAGCTTTCTTT. Protein product: CASSLQQGRVTEAFF. V usage is TRBV5-4 and J usage is TRBJ1-1; 7 bases fit TRBD1. Unmatched junction bases numbered 7, after V lost 1 base and J lost 4 bases. This CDR3 contains 15 residues. Germline CDR1 SGHNT, CDR2 YYREEE (reference sequence).

J is TRBJ1-2 and V is TRBV7-9; 7 nucleotides line up with TRBD1. Germline assignment: CDR1 SEHNR and CDR2 FQNEAQ (reference sequence). The CDR3 sequence is 14 residues long. The junction had 7 bases not matched to a gene; V was cut back by 1 base and J by 8 bases. Written as DNA, the CDR3 is TGTGCCAGCAGCTTAGTTGAGGGGGCGGCCGGCTACACCTTC. Translating it yields CASSLVEGAAGYTF.

This clonotype was observed a handful of times. The chain couples TRBV12-3 or TRBV12-4 to TRBJ1-1; weak D call: TRBD1 (6 bases). The CDR3 runs 15 residues. Trimming cost V 3 bases and J 5 bases, with 16 bases left between them. The CDR3 spells CASSFAGVLVTEAFF. In nucleotides, the CDR3 is TGTGCCAGCAGTTTCGCAGGGGTTCTTGTTACTGAAGCTTTCTTT.

This clonotype was counted at least ten times. The V call is TRBV20-1, the J call TRBJ1-2; the D gene is possibly TRBD1 (5 bases). Germline lookup yields CDR1 DFQATT and CDR2 SNEGSKA (reference sequence). The CDR3 totals 14 residues. V shed 6 bases and J shed 7 bases, with 21 bases lying between them. The CDR3 DNA is TGCAGTGCCCCCGTCAGGGCCGACTATGGTGGCTACACCTTC. Protein product: CSAPVRADYGGYTF.